This T cell receptor beta chain came from a study of T cells in women clearing cervical HPV infection. On this clone itself: The antigen is not known. The read comes to an end 3 residues before the CDR3 does, leaving the germline J gene to fill in the end.

The assay was immunoSEQ multiplex PCR, and TCRdb's table has in-frame clones only and misses some. The sample's table shows about 26,000 clones. Study results and limitations: TRBV6-7 relative abundance averaged roughly 0.1% in cases and 0.15% to 0.2% in controls. A classifier using richness and V gene abundances reached an AUC of 0.83.

The CDR3 has 13 residues. The V gene's germline CDR1 is SGHNT and CDR2 YENEEA. V lost 2 bases, J lost 2 bases, and 7 bases lay in between. This receptor was taken from a woman between 18 and 70 years old with a cervical HPV16 infection that either progressed to CIN3+ or cleared (not recorded which). The source material was blood buffy coat. The chain uses TRBV11-3 and TRBJ2-7, with D unclear. The CDR3 DNA, read in part, is TGTGCCAGCAGCTTAATCAACACCTACGAG. It codes for CASSLINTYE. The whole CDR3 reads CASSLINTYEQYF.